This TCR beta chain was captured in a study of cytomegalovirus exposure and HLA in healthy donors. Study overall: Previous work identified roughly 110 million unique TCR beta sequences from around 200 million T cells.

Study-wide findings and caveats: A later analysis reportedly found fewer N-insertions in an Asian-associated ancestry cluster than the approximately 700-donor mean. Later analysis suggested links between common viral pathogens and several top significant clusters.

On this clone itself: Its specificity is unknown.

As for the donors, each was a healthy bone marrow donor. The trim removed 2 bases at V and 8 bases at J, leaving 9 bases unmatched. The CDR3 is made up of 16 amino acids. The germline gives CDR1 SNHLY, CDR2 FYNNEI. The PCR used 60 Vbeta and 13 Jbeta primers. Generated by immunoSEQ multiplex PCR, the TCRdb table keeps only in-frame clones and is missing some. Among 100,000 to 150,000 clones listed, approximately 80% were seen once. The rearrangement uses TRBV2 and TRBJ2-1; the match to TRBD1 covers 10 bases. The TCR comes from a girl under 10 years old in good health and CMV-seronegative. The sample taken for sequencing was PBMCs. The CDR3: CASSESRTGGRHEQFF. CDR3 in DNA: TGTGCCAGCAGTGAATCGCGGACAGGGGGTAGGCATGAGCAGTTCTTC.